These 32 T cell receptor beta chains were all obtained from the same sample, sequenced in a study of OX40 agonist ivuxolimab in advanced cancers. The method was immunoSEQ multiplex PCR; TCRdb's version includes in-frame clones alone and lacks a portion of them. The sample lists some 26,000 clones, around 85% occurring once. This sample comprised CD4+ or CD8+ T cells sorted from blood, obtained in a trial of the OX40 agonist ivuxolimab. The receptors come from an adult with an advanced solid tumor such as melanoma, head and neck, liver or kidney cancer.

The chain recombines TRBV10-2 with TRBJ2-1; 8 bases agree with TRBD2. The CDR3 runs to 15 residues. CDR1 and CDR2 from the germline V gene are WSHSY and SAAADI. With 2 bases clipped from V and 9 bases from J, the junction kept 9 bases outside the gene matches. The DNA of the CDR3 is TGCGCCAGCAGTGAGCCGCAGGGACTAGAAGTTGAGCAGTTCTTC. This codes for CASSEPQGLEVEQFF.

The rearrangement links TRBV5-1 to TRBJ2-7, with D perhaps matching TRBD1 (6 bases). Trimming pared 0 bases from V and 0 bases from J, leaving 13 bases between. The CDR3 length is 16 residues. CDR1 and CDR2 from the germline V gene are SGHRS and YFSETQ. CDR3 protein: CASSLVGGIGSYEQYF. The DNA of the CDR3 is TGCGCCAGCAGCTTGGTAGGGGGTATAGGCTCCTACGAGCAGTACTTC.

J is TRBJ1-4 and V is TRBV15; 8 bases fit TRBD1. The junction had 6 bases not matched to a gene; V was cut back by 6 bases and J by 3 bases. The CDR3 extends over 15 amino acids. Germline lookup yields CDR1 LNHNV and CDR2 YYDKDF (reference sequence). For the CDR3, the DNA is TGTGCCACCAGTAAAACAGGGGGGGCTAATGAAAAACTGTTTTTT. Translated: CATSKTGGANEKLFF.

The chain couples TRBV11-1 to TRBJ1-1, with TRBD1 identical over 7 bases. Germline trimming cut 11 bases from V and 7 bases from J; bases unmatched to any gene: 10. Germline loops: CDR1 SGHAT, CDR2 FQDESV (reference sequence). The CDR3 contains 12 residues. CDR3 loop: CAGGDSMGEAFF. The CDR3, as DNA: TGTGCCGGTGGGGACAGCATGGGTGAAGCTTTCTTT. The variable domain in full, with the rest retrieved from reference TRBV11-1 and TRBJ1-1, is EAEVAQSPRYKITEKSQAVAFWCDPISGHATLYWYRQILGQGPELLVQFQDESVVDDSQLPKDRFSAERLKGVDSTLKIQPAELGDSAMYLCAGGDSMGEAFFGQGTRLTVV.

The chain combines TRBV9 with TRBJ2-1; D may be TRBD2 (5 bases). The germline gives CDR1 SGDLS, CDR2 YYNGEE. Trimming left V 4 bases short and J 2 bases short, with 7 bases between. This CDR3 has 13 residues. CDR3 DNA sequence: TGTGCCAGCAGCCCCGGGGCCTACAATGAGCAGTTCTTC. This encodes CASSPGAYNEQFF. Full variable domain (missing parts from reference TRBV9 and TRBJ2-1): DSGVTQTPKHLITATGQRVTLRCSPRSGDLSVYWYQQSLDQGLQFLIQYYNGEERAKGNILERFSAQQFPDLHSELNLSSLELGDSALYFCASSPGAYNEQFFGPGTRLTVL.

With respect to this clone: The junction does not match germline at one end; this may be a read error. The same CDR3 can be traced to other DNA sequences in this sample. V usage is TRBV5-1 and J usage is TRBJ2-3; either TRBD1 or TRBD2 may fit D (5 bases each). Germline CDR1 SGHRS, CDR2 YFSETQ. This CDR3 region has 15 residues. CDR3 sequence (DNA): TGTGCCAGCAGGATTGGGGACGAGAACACAGATACGCAGTATTTT. Its protein is CASRIGDENTDTQYF.

V usage is TRBV2 and J usage is TRBJ2-7, with D possibly being TRBD1 (6 bases). Germline CDR1 reads SNHLY; CDR2 reads FYNNEI. The CDR3 length is 15 residues. With 3 bases removed from V and 3 bases from J, the gap between germline ends came to 15 bases. The CDR3 DNA reads as TGTGCCAGCAGTGAGGGCAGGGGCGCCGACTACGAGCAGTACTTC. It is translated as CASSEGRGADYEQYF.

With regard to this clone: One end of the junction is discordant with germline, which a read error may explain. The V call is TRBV7-9, the J call TRBJ2-7, with 11 nucleotides matching TRBD2. This CDR3 region has 14 residues. Germline V gene data show CDR1 as SEHNR and CDR2 as FQNEAQ (reference sequence). The DNA of the CDR3 is TGTGCCAGCAGATCGGGACTAGCGGCCACGCACGCCGACTTC. It encodes CASRSGLAATHADF.

The V gene is TRBV2, the J gene TRBJ2-2, with 7 bases aligning to TRBD2. V lost 4 bases, J lost 5 bases, and 4 bases stayed unmatched. Germline V gene lookup returns CDR1 SNHLY and CDR2 FYNNEI. This CDR3 spans 14 amino acids. CDR3 coding DNA: TGTGCCAGCAGTGGACGGGGGGTTACCGGGGAGCTGTTTTTT. Translated: CASSGRGVTGELFF.

This clone turned up a few times. The rearrangement links TRBV4-2 to TRBJ2-7; 11 nucleotides match TRBD1. V dropped 0 bases and J dropped 4; count of bases not matched to a gene: 2. Germline loops: CDR1 LGHNA, CDR2 YNFKEQ. This CDR3 contains 15 residues. The CDR3 reads CASSQEDRGQYEQYF. CDR3 coding DNA: TGTGCCAGCAGCCAAGAGGACAGGGGGCAATACGAGCAGTACTTC.

The rearrangement links TRBV7-9 to TRBJ2-2, with unresolved D. Germline assignment: CDR1 SEHNR and CDR2 FQNEAQ (reference sequence). The CDR3 consists of 11 residues. V lost 3 bases and J 7 bases, leaving 3 bases between the germline ends. The CDR3 sequence: CASSFGGELFF. CDR3 DNA: TGTGCCAGCAGCTTCGGCGGGGAGCTGTTTTTT.

Written as DNA, the CDR3 is TGCGCCAGCAGCCGCCGACAGGACTACGTCATGAACACTGAAGCTTTCTTT. Its protein product is CASSRRQDYVMNTEAFF. The genes are TRBV4-1 and TRBJ1-1; D possibly corresponds to TRBD1 (6 bases). The germline gives CDR1 MGHRA, CDR2 YSYEKL. V was shortened by 4 bases and J by 0 bases, with 18 bases between the two germline ends. There are 17 residues in the CDR3.

This clone was observed a single time. V usage is TRBV21-1 and J usage is TRBJ1-5. TRBV21-1 counts as a pseudogene. This CDR3 is built from 15 residues. The CDR3 region has the DNA TGTGCCAGCAGCAAGGGGGGGGCTTTGGGGCAGCCCCAGCATTTT. Translation: CASSKGGALGQPQHF.

As DNA, the CDR3 is TGTGCCAGCAGCCCCCCCGGGACAGGGGGCTGGTACGAGCAGTACTTC. Translated, it gives CASSPPGTGGWYEQYF. The V and J genes are TRBV28 and TRBJ2-7, with 12 bases fitting TRBD1. The CDR3 spans 16 residues. The germline V gene encodes CDR1 MDHEN and CDR2 SYDVKM. The J segment lost 4 bases and the V segment lost 6 bases, leaving 10 bases of the junction unmatched.

This chain uses TRBV7-9 with TRBJ1-4, with D unresolved. Germline V gene lookup returns CDR1 SEHNR and CDR2 FQNEAQ (reference sequence). The V gene lost 5 bases and the J gene lost 8 bases, with 18 bases spanning the gap. This CDR3 spans 15 amino acids. CDR3: CASSPSGSEREKLFF. Here the CDR3 DNA reads TGTGCCAGCAGCCCGAGTGGCTCCGAGAGGGAAAAACTGTTTTTT.

CDR3 coding DNA: TGTGCCAGCAGTGCCGGGACTACTTCCAATGAGCAGTTCTTC. It yields the protein CASSAGTTSNEQFF. The chain uses TRBV27 and TRBJ2-1; TRBD2 matches at 7 bases. The germline V gene has CDR1 MNHEY and CDR2 SMNVEV (reference sequence). V was clipped by 5 bases and J by 6 bases; unmatched bases: 7. This CDR3 region has 14 residues.

The chain carries TRBV4-3 and TRBJ2-7; no clear D gene. Germline V gene lookup returns CDR1 LGHNA and CDR2 YSLEER. The CDR3 is 15 amino acids. V lost 0 bases and J lost 0, with 9 bases in between. The chain's CDR3 is CASSQEASSSYEQYF. Written as DNA, the CDR3 is TGCGCCAGCAGCCAAGAGGCTTCAAGCTCCTACGAGCAGTACTTC.

With respect to this clone: A much more abundant neighbour one base away suggests this may be a read error. The rearrangement uses TRBV5-1 and TRBJ2-2; the D gene could be TRBD1 or TRBD2 (6 bases each). Germline CDR1 SGHRS, CDR2 YFSETQ. The V end was cut by 1 base, the J end by 6 bases, with 13 bases between. CDR3 length equals 15 residues. As DNA, the CDR3 is TGCGCCAGCAGCTTGAAAGGGGGGACCGCCGGGGAGCTGTTTTTT. Its translation is CASSLKGGTAGELFF.

CDR3 DNA: TGTGCCAGCAGTTACGGGGGGGCGTATGGCTACACCTTC. Its translation: CASSYGGAYGYTF. The chain links TRBV6-6 to TRBJ1-2; D perhaps matches TRBD1 (6 bases). CDR3 length: 13 amino acids. The germline V and J ends were trimmed by 2 bases and 5 bases, with 9 bases remaining between them. Germline values: CDR1 MNHNY, CDR2 SVGAGI (reference sequence).

The chain recombines TRBV7-9 with TRBJ2-1; D is unclear. Germline CDR1 and CDR2: SEHNR and FQNEAQ (reference sequence). The ends were cut back, 10 bases at V and 8 bases at J, with 24 bases in the middle. The CDR3 loop spans 15 amino acids. CDR3 nucleotides: TGTGCCAATATAAGAGTGGATCAAACATACGATGAGCAGTTCTTC. This sequence encodes CANIRVDQTYDEQFF.

As DNA, the CDR3 is TGTGCCAGCAGCTTAGGAGGGACCGCCGCCTACGAGCAGTACTTC. It encodes CASSLGGTAAYEQYF. The chain couples TRBV7-2 to TRBJ2-7; D possibly uses TRBD1 or TRBD2 (5 bases each). This CDR3 is 15 amino acids long. Trimming pared 1 base from V and 2 bases from J, leaving 12 bases between. CDR1 is SGHTA, CDR2 FQGNSA, per germline.

J is TRBJ1-2 and V is TRBV4-1, with D tentatively TRBD1 (6 bases). The V end was cut by 0 bases, the J end by 0 bases, with 14 bases between. Germline V CDR1 and CDR2: MGHRA, YSYEKL. CDR3 length: 17 residues. CDR3 coding DNA: TGCGCCAGCAGCCAAGATGCGGGCAGGGGAACTAACTATGGCTACACCTTC. It is translated as CASSQDAGRGTNYGYTF.

The chain employs TRBV27 and TRBJ2-7; 11 bases align to TRBD2. The CDR3 loop spans 15 amino acids. The germline V gene encodes CDR1 MNHEY and CDR2 SMNVEV (reference sequence). V trimming: 6 bases; J trimming: 4 bases; junction bases outside the gene matches: 8. As DNA, the CDR3 is TGTGCCAGCAGCCCGGTGGTAGCGGGAGGGTACGAGCAGTACTTC. It translates to CASSPVVAGGYEQYF.

V and J are TRBV27 and TRBJ2-7; 11 positions agree with TRBD2. After removal of 6 bases from V and 3 bases from J, the junction contained 4 bases not matched to a gene. This CDR3 has 14 amino acids. Per germline, CDR1 MNHEY and CDR2 SMNVEV (reference sequence). The CDR3, as DNA: TGTGCCAGCAGGGGACTAGCGGCCAACTACGAGCAGTACTTC. Amino acids: CASRGLAANYEQYF.

V usage is TRBV10-3 and J usage is TRBJ1-1; 7 positions agree with TRBD1. This CDR3 has 22 residues. From germline, CDR1 is ENHRY and CDR2 SYGVKD. The J segment lost 0 bases and the V segment lost 7 bases, leaving 29 bases of the junction unmatched. The DNA for the CDR3 is TGTGCCATCACCCGGGGGATCCGGTCGCCGGACCGGGACAGCGCTATGAACACTGAAGCTTTCTTT. The encoded protein is CAITRGIRSPDRDSAMNTEAFF.

The V and J genes are TRBV11-2 and TRBJ2-1; D might be TRBD2 (5 bases). Germline V CDR1 and CDR2: SGHAT, FQNNGV. V was cut by 1 base and J by 2 bases, with 18 bases left in between. The CDR3 totals 18 residues. Here the CDR3 reads CASSLGPLNTLAYNEQFF. The CDR3 bases are TGTGCCAGCAGCTTAGGCCCTCTCAACACACTAGCCTACAATGAGCAGTTCTTC.

The table lists this clone with a few counts. CDR3 region: CASSLSAGTYEQYF. CDR3 DNA sequence: TGTGCCAGCAGTTTATCGGCGGGAACCTACGAGCAGTACTTC. This chain joins TRBV28 and TRBJ2-7; D is perhaps TRBD2 (6 bases). Germline V gives CDR1 MDHEN, CDR2 SYDVKM. The CDR3 has 14 amino acids. V was pared by 1 base and J by 2 bases, with 9 bases between.

The V and J genes are TRBV7-2 and TRBJ2-2; either TRBD1 or TRBD2 may supply D (5 bases each). The CDR3 runs to 14 residues. Germline V gives CDR1 SGHTA, CDR2 FQGNSA. V was trimmed by 3 bases and J by 4 bases, leaving 9 bases between them. The CDR3 reads CASSFQGPTGELFF. Here the CDR3 DNA reads TGTGCCAGCAGCTTCCAGGGACCCACCGGGGAGCTGTTTTTT.

The chain is built from TRBV5-1 and TRBJ2-3, with TRBD1 matching 9 bases. V was clipped by 0 bases and J by 4 bases; unmatched bases: 3. Germline lookup yields CDR1 SGHRS and CDR2 YFSETQ. The CDR3 length is 15 residues. This chain's CDR3 is CASSLEGQGPDTQYF. Written as DNA, the CDR3 is TGCGCCAGCAGCTTGGAGGGACAGGGACCAGATACGCAGTATTTT.

This clone was seen a single time. The chain joins TRBV5-1 to TRBJ2-1; tentatively, D is TRBD2 (6 bases). This CDR3 has 15 residues. Per germline, CDR1 SGHRS and CDR2 YFSETQ. V was trimmed by 8 bases and J by 0 bases, leaving 15 bases between them. In nucleotides, the CDR3 is TGCGCCAGTAATCGCCGGGGGAGCTCCTACAATGAGCAGTTCTTC. Amino acids: CASNRRGSSYNEQFF.

The chain joins TRBV27 to TRBJ2-1; 7 bases fit TRBD2. Trimming took 5 bases from V and 7 from J; bases not matched to a gene: 8. The CDR3 runs to 14 residues. Germline assignment: CDR1 MNHEY and CDR2 SMNVEV (reference sequence). In nucleotides, the CDR3 is TGTGCCAGCAGTACAATCGCCGGGGGGAATGAGCAGTTCTTC. It encodes CASSTIAGGNEQFF.

The chain recombines TRBV5-1 with TRBJ2-1; D is perhaps TRBD1 (6 bases). This CDR3 has 13 residues. Germline V gives CDR1 SGHRS, CDR2 YFSETQ. V lost 5 bases, J lost 3 bases, and 9 bases lay in between. The CDR3 DNA is TGCGCCAGCAGTTCGACAGGCTACAATGAGCAGTTCTTC. It yields the protein CASSSTGYNEQFF.